Described below is a single TCR beta chain sequence and its context. Its antigen is not identified. The read ends 3 residues before the CDR3 terminus; that terminus is restored from the germline J gene. Data came from immunoSEQ multiplex PCR; TCRdb stores just in-frame clones and leaves some out. The ten top clones account for about 3%, within a sample of tens of thousands of clones. Germline CDR1 reads DFQATT; CDR2 reads SNEGSKA (reference sequence). There are 17 residues in the CDR3. The sample originates from a study of T cells in women clearing cervical HPV infection. Study-wide background: Control women cleared a single incident HPV16 infection within 12 months. HLA type could not be excluded as a confounder.

Points from the study as a whole: Associations may precede or follow infection; HPV-specific or memory T cells were not isolated.

This chain joins TRBV20-1 and TRBJ2-3; TRBD2 matches 13 bases. The origin of this receptor is a woman aged 18 to 75 with a cervical HPV16 infection that either progressed to CIN3+ or cleared (not recorded which). What was sequenced was blood buffy coat. The sequenced part of the CDR3 DNA is TGCAGTGCTAGAGACCTCAGACTAGCGGGGGGTCAGGAGACG. Translation gives CSARDLRLAGGQET. In full, the CDR3 reads CSARDLRLAGGQETQYF.